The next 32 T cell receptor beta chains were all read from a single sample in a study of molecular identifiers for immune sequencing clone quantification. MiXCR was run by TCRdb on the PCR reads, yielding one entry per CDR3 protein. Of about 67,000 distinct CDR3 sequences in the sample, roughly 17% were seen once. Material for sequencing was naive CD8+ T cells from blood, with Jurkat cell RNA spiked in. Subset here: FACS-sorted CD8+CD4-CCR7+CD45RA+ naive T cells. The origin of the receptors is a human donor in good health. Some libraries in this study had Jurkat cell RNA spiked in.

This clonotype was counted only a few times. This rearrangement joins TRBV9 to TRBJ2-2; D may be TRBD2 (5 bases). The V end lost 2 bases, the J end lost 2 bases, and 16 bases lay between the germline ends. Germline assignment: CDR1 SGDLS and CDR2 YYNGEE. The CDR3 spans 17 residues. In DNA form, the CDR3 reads TGTGCCAGCAGCGTGCCCTGGGAGTCCACAAACACCGGGGAGCTGTTTTTT. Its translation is CASSVPWESTNTGELFF. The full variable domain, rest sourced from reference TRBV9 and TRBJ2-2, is DSGVTQTPKHLITATGQRVTLRCSPRSGDLSVYWYQQSLDQGLQFLIQYYNGEERAKGNILERFSAQQFPDLHSELNLSSLELGDSALYFCASSVPWESTNTGELFFGEGSRLTVL.

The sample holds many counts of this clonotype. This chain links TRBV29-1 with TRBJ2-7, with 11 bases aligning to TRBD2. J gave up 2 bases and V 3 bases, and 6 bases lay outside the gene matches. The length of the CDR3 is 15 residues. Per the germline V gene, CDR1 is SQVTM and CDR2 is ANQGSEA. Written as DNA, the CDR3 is TGCAGCGTTGATGGGTTAGCGGGAGGGCCCTACGAGCAGTACTTC. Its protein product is CSVDGLAGGPYEQYF.

In DNA, the CDR3 is TGCAGCGTTGAAGCCGACCCCTACGAGCAGTACTTC. It translates to CSVEADPYEQYF. The rearrangement links TRBV29-1 to TRBJ2-7, with D hard to call. The CDR3 has 12 residues. Trimming shortened V by 1 base and J by 2 bases, and 6 bases separated the two germline ends. Germline V lookup: CDR1 SQVTM, CDR2 ANQGSEA.

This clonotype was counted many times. In nucleotides, the CDR3 is TGTGCCAGCAGCCAAGTCGTGGCTAGCGTTGCAGATACGCAGTATTTT. This encodes CASSQVVASVADTQYF. The chain links TRBV3-1 to TRBJ2-3, with D possibly TRBD2 on 6 matching bases. V was trimmed by 1 base and J by 4 bases, leaving 15 bases between them. CDR1 LGHDT and CDR2 YNNKEL come from the germline V gene (reference sequence). The CDR3 length is 16 residues.

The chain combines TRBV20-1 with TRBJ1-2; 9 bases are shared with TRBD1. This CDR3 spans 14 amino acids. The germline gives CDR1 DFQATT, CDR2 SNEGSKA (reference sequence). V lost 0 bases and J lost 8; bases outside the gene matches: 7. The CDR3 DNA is TGCAGTGCTAGAGACCGGGACAGGGTATTCGGCTACACCTTC. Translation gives CSARDRDRVFGYTF.

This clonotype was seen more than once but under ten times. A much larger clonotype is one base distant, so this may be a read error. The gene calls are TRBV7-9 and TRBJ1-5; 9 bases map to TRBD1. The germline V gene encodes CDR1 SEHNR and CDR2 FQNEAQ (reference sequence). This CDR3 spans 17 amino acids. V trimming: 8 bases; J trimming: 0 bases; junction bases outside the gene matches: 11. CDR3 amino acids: CASGLGQGLYSNQPQHF. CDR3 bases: TGTGCCAGCGGCCTAGGACAGGGGCTTTATAGCAATCAGCCCCAGCATTTT.

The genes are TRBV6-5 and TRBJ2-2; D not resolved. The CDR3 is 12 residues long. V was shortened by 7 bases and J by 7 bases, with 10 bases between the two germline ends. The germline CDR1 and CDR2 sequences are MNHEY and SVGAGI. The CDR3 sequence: CASTTYNGELFF. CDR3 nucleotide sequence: TGTGCCAGCACGACGTACAACGGGGAGCTGTTTTTT.

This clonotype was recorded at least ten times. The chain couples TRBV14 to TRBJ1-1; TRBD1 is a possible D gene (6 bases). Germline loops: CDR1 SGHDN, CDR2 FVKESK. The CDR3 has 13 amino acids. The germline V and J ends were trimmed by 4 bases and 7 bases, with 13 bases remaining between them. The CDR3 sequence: CASSLVQGIEAFF. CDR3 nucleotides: TGTGCCAGCAGCCTGGTGCAGGGGATTGAAGCTTTCTTT.

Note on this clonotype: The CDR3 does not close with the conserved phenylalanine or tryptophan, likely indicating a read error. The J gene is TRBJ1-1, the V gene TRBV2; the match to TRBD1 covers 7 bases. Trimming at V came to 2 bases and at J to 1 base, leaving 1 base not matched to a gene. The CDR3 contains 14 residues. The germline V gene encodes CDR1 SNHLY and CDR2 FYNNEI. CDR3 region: CASSETGANTEAFL. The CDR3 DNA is TGTGCCAGCAGTGAAACAGGGGCGAACACTGAAGCTTTCCTT.

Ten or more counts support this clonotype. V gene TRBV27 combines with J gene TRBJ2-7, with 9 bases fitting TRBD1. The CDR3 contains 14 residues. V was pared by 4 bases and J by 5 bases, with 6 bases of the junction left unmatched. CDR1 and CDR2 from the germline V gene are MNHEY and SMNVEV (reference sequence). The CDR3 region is CASSWGTGYDEQYF. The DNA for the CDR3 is TGTGCCAGCAGTTGGGGGACAGGGTACGACGAGCAGTACTTC.

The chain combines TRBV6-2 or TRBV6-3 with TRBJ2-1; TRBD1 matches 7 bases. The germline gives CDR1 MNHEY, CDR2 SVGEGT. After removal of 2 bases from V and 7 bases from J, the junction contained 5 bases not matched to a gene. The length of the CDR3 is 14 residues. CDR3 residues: CASSYPTGYNEQFF. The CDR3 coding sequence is TGTGCCAGCAGTTACCCGACAGGGTATAATGAGCAGTTCTTC.

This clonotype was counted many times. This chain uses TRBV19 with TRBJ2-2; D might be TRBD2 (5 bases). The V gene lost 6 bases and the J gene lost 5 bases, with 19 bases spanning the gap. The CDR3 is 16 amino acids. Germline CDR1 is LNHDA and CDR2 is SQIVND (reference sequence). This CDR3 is CASRSDYTPFTGELFF. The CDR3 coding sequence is TGTGCCAGTAGGAGCGACTACACTCCTTTTACCGGGGAGCTGTTTTTT.

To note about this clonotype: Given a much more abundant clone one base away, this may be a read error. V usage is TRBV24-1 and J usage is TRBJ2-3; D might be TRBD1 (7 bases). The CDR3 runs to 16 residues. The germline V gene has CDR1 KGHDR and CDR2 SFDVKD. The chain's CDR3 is CATSDFPPPSGGTQCF. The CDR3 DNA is TGTGCCACCAGTGATTTCCCCCCCCCCTCAGGGGGGACGCAGTGTTTT.

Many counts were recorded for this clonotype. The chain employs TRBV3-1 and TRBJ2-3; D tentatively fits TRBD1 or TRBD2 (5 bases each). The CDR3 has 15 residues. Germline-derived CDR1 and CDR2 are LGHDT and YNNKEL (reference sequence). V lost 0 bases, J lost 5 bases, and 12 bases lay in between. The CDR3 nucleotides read TGTGCCAGCAGCCAAGATAGGGACCAACTAGATACGCAGTATTTT. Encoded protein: CASSQDRDQLDTQYF.

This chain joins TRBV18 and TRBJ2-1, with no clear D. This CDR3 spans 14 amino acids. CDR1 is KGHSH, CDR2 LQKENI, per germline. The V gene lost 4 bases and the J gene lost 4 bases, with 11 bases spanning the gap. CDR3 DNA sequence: TGTGCCAGCTCACTCAGTTCTACTTACAATGAGCAGTTCTTC. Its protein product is CASSLSSTYNEQFF.

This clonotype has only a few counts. The CDR3 spells CASSTFGPEAFF. The CDR3 DNA follows: TGTGCCAGTAGTACCTTCGGCCCTGAAGCTTTCTTT. V gene TRBV19 combines with J gene TRBJ1-1; D is unclear. Germline loops: CDR1 LNHDA, CDR2 SQIVND (reference sequence). Trimming removed 4 bases from V and 6 bases from J, with 9 bases in between. CDR3 length: 12 residues.

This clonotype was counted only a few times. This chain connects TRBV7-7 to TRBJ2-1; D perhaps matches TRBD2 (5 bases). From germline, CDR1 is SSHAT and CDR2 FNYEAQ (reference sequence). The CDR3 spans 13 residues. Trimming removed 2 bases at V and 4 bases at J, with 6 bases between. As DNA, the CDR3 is TGTGCCAGCAGCTTATGGGAGTACAATGAGCAGTTCTTC. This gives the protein CASSLWEYNEQFF.

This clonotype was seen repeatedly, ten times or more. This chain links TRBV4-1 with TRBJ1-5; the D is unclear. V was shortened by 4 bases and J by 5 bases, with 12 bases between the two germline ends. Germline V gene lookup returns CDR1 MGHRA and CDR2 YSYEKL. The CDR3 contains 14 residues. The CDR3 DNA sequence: TGCGCCAGCAGCCCTCAAGAGGGATATCAGCCCCAGCATTTT. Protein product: CASSPQEGYQPQHF.

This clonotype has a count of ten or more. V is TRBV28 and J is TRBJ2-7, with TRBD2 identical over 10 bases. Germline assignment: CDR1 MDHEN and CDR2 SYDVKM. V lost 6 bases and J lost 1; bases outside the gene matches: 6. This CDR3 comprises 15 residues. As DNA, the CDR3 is TGTGCCAGCAGGCCCGCGACTAGCGGGTCCTACGAGCAGTACTTC. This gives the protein CASRPATSGSYEQYF. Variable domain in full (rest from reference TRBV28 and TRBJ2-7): DVKVTQSSRYLVKRTGEKVFLECVQDMDHENMFWYRQDPGLGLRLIYFSYDVKMKEKGDIPEGYSVSREKKERFSLILESASTNQTSMYLCASRPATSGSYEQYFGPGTRLTVT.

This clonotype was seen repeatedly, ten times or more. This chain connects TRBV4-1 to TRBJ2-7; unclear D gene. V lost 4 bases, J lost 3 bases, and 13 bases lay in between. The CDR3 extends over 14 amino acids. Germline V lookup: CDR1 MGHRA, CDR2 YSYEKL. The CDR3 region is CASSPKTPDYEQYF. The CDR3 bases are TGCGCCAGCAGCCCTAAAACGCCGGACTACGAGCAGTACTTC.

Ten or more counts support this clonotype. The CDR3 DNA sequence: TGTGCCAGCAGCTTATTGTCCAATGAGCAGTTCTTC. Residues: CASSLLSNEQFF. The chain links TRBV7-9 to TRBJ2-1, with D uncertain. There are 12 residues in the CDR3. In germline, CDR1 is SEHNR, CDR2 FQNEAQ (reference sequence). Trimming took 2 bases from V and 6 from J, leaving 5 bases between them.

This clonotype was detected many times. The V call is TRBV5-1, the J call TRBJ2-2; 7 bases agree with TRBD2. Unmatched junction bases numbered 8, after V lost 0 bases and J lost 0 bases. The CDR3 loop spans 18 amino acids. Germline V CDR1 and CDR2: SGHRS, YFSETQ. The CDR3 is CASSLEAGDPANTGELFF. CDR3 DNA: TGCGCCAGCAGCTTGGAGGCGGGAGATCCCGCGAACACCGGGGAGCTGTTTTTT.

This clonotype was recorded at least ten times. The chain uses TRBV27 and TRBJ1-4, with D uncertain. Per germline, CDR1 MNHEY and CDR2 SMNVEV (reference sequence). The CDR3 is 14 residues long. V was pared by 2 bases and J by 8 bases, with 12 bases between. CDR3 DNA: TGTGCCAGCAGTTTACACGGAAAGGACGAAAAACTGTTTTTT. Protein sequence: CASSLHGKDEKLFF.

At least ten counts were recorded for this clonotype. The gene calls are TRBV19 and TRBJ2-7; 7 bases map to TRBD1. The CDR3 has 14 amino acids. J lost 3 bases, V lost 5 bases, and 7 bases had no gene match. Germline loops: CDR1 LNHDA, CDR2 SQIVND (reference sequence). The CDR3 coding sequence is TGTGCCAGTAGTCCCTGGGACAGAAACTACGAGCAGTACTTC. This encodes CASSPWDRNYEQYF.

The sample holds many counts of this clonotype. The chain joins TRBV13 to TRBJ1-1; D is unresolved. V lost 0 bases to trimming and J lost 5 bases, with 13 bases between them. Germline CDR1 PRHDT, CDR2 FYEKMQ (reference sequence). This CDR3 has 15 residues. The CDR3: CASSLGLAEETEAFF. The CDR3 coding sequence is TGTGCCAGCAGCTTAGGCCTCGCTGAAGAAACTGAAGCTTTCTTT. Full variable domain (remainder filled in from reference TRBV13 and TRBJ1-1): AAGVIQSPRHLIKEKRETATLKCYPIPRHDTVYWYQQGPGQDPQFLISFYEKMQSDKGSIPDRFSAQQFSDYHSELNMSSLELGDSALYFCASSLGLAEETEAFFGQGTRLTVV.

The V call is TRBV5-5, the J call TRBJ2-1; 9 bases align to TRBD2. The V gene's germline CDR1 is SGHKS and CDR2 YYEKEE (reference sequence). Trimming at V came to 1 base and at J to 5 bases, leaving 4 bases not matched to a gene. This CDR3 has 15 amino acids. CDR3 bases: TGTGCCAGCAGCTTGACTAGCGGGCTAAACAATGAGCAGTTCTTC. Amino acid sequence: CASSLTSGLNNEQFF.

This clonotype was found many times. The CDR3 here is CASSFGQAYGYTF. The CDR3 DNA reads as TGTGCCAGCAGTTTCGGGCAGGCCTATGGCTACACCTTC. The V and J genes are TRBV28 and TRBJ1-2; D gene ambiguous. V was clipped by 3 bases and J by 4 bases, with 9 bases between them. CDR1 is MDHEN, CDR2 SYDVKM, per germline. The CDR3 length is 13 residues.

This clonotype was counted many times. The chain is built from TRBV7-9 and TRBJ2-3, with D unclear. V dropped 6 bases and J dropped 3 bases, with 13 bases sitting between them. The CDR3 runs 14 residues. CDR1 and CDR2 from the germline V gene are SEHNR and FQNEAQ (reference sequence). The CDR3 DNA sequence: TGTGCCAGCAGTCTTTCCAGTGGTACAGATACGCAGTATTTT. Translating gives CASSLSSGTDTQYF.

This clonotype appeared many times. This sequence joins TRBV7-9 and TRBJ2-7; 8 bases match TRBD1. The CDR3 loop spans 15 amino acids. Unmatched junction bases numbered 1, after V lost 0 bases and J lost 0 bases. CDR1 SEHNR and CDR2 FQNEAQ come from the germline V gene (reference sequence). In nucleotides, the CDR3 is TGTGCCAGCAGCTTAGCGCAGGGGGCCTCCTACGAGCAGTACTTC. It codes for CASSLAQGASYEQYF.

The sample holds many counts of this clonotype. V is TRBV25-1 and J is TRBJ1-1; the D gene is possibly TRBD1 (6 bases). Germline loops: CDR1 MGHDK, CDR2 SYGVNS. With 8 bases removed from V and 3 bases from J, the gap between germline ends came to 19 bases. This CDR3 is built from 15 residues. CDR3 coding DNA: TGTGCCAGCTCAGATTGGGGGGCCGGAGACACTGAAGCTTTCTTT. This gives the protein CASSDWGAGDTEAFF. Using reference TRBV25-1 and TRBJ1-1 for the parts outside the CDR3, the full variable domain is EADIYQTPRYLVIGTGKKITLECSQTMGHDKMYWYQQDPGMELHLIHYSYGVNSTEKGDLSSESTVSRIRTEHFPLTLESARPSHTSQYLCASSDWGAGDTEAFFGQGTRLTVV.

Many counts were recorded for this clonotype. The DNA for the CDR3 is TGTGCCAGCACCCAAAGTCCGGGAAACACCATATATTTT. Translation: CASTQSPGNTIYF. V and J are TRBV27 and TRBJ1-3; D remains unclear. CDR3 length: 13 amino acids. The V gene's germline CDR1 is MNHEY and CDR2 SMNVEV (reference sequence). With 7 bases removed from V and 4 bases from J, the gap between germline ends came to 11 bases.

CDR3 protein: CSVIRGSYNEQFF. CDR3 coding DNA: TGCAGCGTTATCAGGGGGTCCTACAATGAGCAGTTCTTC. The genes are TRBV29-1 and TRBJ2-1, with 7 bases that match TRBD1. V was clipped by 5 bases and J by 1 base; unmatched bases: 2. This CDR3 spans 13 amino acids. CDR1 SQVTM and CDR2 ANQGSEA come from the germline V gene.